The present T cell receptor beta chain was sequenced within a study of cytomegalovirus exposure and HLA in healthy donors (dated by TCRdb to the late 2010s). Broadly, across the study: A later analysis indicated that the 90 to 150 validation repertoires were generated on the platform also employed for the 700 or so repertoires of the first cohort. The study aimed to test whether signatures of past pathogen exposure could be identified by cataloging public T cell receptors. A separate validation cohort of roughly 110 different subjects was used in addition to the approximately 700-subject first cohort. The study combined high-throughput TCR immunosequencing, statistical association of individual TCRs with disease status, and machine learning to predict cytomegalovirus infection status.

Relative to germline, V is missing 1 base and J is missing 5 bases, with 13 bases of the junction outside any gene match. The CDR3 starts with the cysteine, ends with the phenylalanine, and has 17 residues. Of the read, only the CDR3 DNA is kept; its 51 bases are in frame from base 1. Reading the germline V gene gives CDR1 SGHTA and CDR2 FQGNSA. With respect to this clone: What this receptor recognizes is not known. Nothing much larger sits one base from this clone, and base qualities are not available.

On the study overall, not on this receptor specifically: Subsequent analysis determined that TCRs grouped into clusters in the first cohort also showed a tendency toward co-occurrence across the 120 validation repertoires, and approximately 94% of cluster scores exceeded 0. The validation cohort had no HLA typing available for a later analysis, so co-occurrence within that cohort was assessed over all 120 or so repertoires. In vitro tests confirmed that a few of the cytomegalovirus-associated TCR beta chains recognize cytomegalovirus antigens. While some public TCRs were present in many individuals, most TCR sequences turned up only very rarely across donors. A total of 150 to 200 TCR beta chains were listed by the study as associated with cytomegalovirus. It was suggested by the authors that the approach could potentially be generalized to other disease states and immunological phenotypes. Cytomegalovirus status was reported to be diagnosed by the classifier with high specificity and sensitivity in both the original and validation cohorts.

The library relied on the immunoSEQ multiplex PCR assay. In the paper's pipeline: A statistical classification framework was built to diagnose cytomegalovirus status from the catalog of TCR beta chain sequences. Sourced from immuneACCESS, this table was stored by TCRdb with only in-frame sequences that have V and J called. A share of the clones is absent; for the studies checked, an unresolved V gene accounts for under half, and the remainder has no known explanation. V, J and clone size are taken as reported in that table, and D and trimming were inferred from the DNA itself. This sample holds around 150,000 clones; just under 85% were observed only once. The ten biggest clones cover 25% to 30% of the sample. The donors were included in the validation cohort of 130 or so subjects, a group kept apart from the roughly 610-subject first cohort.

The V and J segments used are TRBV7-2 and TRBJ2-5; 7 of the junction bases match TRBD1. The receptor was isolated from a man aged 25-45 years in good health and CMV-seropositive. Specimen: PBMCs. The nucleotide sequence is given as TGTGCCAGCAGCTTAGTGGGGAGCAGGGGGTATCGGGAGACCCAGTACTTC. Its protein is CASSLVGSRGYRETQYF. Extended through the reference TRBV7-2 and TRBJ2-5 proteins, this CDR3 yields the full variable domain: GAGVSQSPSNKVTEKGKDVELRCDPISGHTALYWYRQSLGQGLEFLIYFQGNSAPDKSGLPSDRFSAERTGGSVSTLTIQRTQQEDSAVYLCASSLVGSRGYRETQYFGPGTRLLVL.